This T cell receptor (beta chain) was identified in a study of T cell repertoires in cytomegalovirus infection. Regarding this clonotype: What it binds is unknown.

From the reads, TCRdb called clonotypes with MiXCR, one entry per CDR3 protein. The sample has around 900,000 distinct CDR3 sequences, less than 40% seen once. The germline V gene encodes CDR1 KGHDR and CDR2 SFDVKD. V trimming: 3 bases; J trimming: 7 bases; junction bases outside the gene matches: 6. CDR3 length equals 15 residues. This clonotype was sampled from a human donor in good health (CMV status not recorded). Some clones in this sample may be carry-over from other donors' samples. This chain uses TRBV24-1 with TRBJ2-1, with TRBD1 matching 9 bases. This specimen was cultured CD8+ T cells from PBMCs, taken from culture after CMV antigen stimulation. CDR3 nucleotides: TGTGCCACCAGTGATCCCGGGACAGGGCTTAATGAGCAGTTCTTC. This gives the protein CATSDPGTGLNEQFF.